What follows are 5 T cell receptor beta chains derived from one specimen sequenced in a study of OX40 agonist ivuxolimab in advanced cancers. The library relied on the immunoSEQ multiplex PCR assay. The source is immuneACCESS, and TCRdb retained only in-frame sequences with V and J called. Part of the clones is not carried over; for the studies checked, unresolved V genes explain less than half of this, and the remainder is unexplained. Counted in this sample were over 100,000 clones; 80% to 95% of them appeared once. Around 0.15% of the sample goes to the ten largest clones. Sequenced material: CD4+ or CD8+ T cells sorted from blood, taken in a trial of the OX40 agonist ivuxolimab. These receptor sequences come from an adult with an advanced solid tumor such as melanoma, head and neck, liver or kidney cancer.

The chain links TRBV7-7 to TRBJ2-2; tentative D call: TRBD2 (7 bases). The CDR3 sequence is 17 residues long. V lost 5 bases to trimming and J lost 3 bases, with 19 bases between them. The germline CDR1 and CDR2 sequences are SSHAT and FNYEAQ (reference sequence). CDR3 region: CASSPSNGGPDTGELFF. The CDR3 bases are TGTGCCAGCAGCCCCTCCAACGGGGGGCCAGACACCGGGGAGCTGTTTTTT.

The genes are TRBV11-3 and TRBJ2-5, with D perhaps given as TRBD1 or TRBD2 (5 bases each). From germline, CDR1 is SGHNT and CDR2 YENEEA. Trimming removed 5 bases from V and 7 bases from J, with 14 bases in between. The CDR3 has 13 amino acids. The CDR3 nucleotides read TGTGCCAGCAGCGCAAGCAGGGCGGGGACCCAGTACTTC. Its protein product is CASSASRAGTQYF.

J is TRBJ2-3 and V is TRBV4-3, with TRBD2 matching over 8 bases. The CDR3 sequence is 21 residues long. In germline, CDR1 is LGHNA, CDR2 YSLEER. V lost 2 bases and J lost 1; bases outside the gene matches: 20. The DNA of the CDR3 is TGCGCCAGCAGCCAATTAGGTCGACTAGCGTACCCGCCTGGGGGCACAGATACGCAGTATTTT. This sequence encodes CASSQLGRLAYPPGGTDTQYF.

CDR3 coding DNA: TGCGCCAGCAGCCCCGGGACAGGCTGGGACACCGGGGAGCTGTTTTTT. Residues: CASSPGTGWDTGELFF. The chain is built from TRBV4-3 and TRBJ2-2, with TRBD1 identical over 8 bases. This CDR3 contains 16 residues. V lost 4 bases and J lost 3; bases outside the gene matches: 7. In germline, CDR1 is LGHNA, CDR2 YSLEER.

This clone was counted a single time. The sample has other DNA sequences that encode this CDR3 too. This sequence joins TRBV6-6 and TRBJ2-1; 10 nucleotides agree with TRBD1. The CDR3 is 15 residues long. With V trimmed by 8 bases and J by 7 bases, 11 bases remained unmatched. Germline lookup yields CDR1 MNHNY and CDR2 SVGAGI (reference sequence). The CDR3 sequence: CASRDRDRGRNEQFF. The CDR3, as DNA: TGTGCCAGCCGCGACCGGGACAGGGGTAGGAATGAGCAGTTCTTC.